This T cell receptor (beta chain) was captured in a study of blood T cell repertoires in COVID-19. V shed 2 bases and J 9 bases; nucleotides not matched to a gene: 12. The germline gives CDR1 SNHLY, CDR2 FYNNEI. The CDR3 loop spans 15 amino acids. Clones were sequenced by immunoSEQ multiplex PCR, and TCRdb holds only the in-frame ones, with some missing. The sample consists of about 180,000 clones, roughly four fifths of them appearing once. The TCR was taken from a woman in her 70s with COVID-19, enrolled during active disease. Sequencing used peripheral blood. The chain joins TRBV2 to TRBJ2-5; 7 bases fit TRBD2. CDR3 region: CASSENPSGLGAQYF. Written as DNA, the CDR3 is TGTGCCAGCAGTGAAAACCCTAGCGGTCTTGGGGCCCAGTACTTC.